The rows below give T cell receptor beta chains drawn from one sample of a study of T cell changes during pregnancy in multiple sclerosis. The table came from immunoSEQ multiplex PCR; TCRdb's copy has only in-frame clones and leaves some out. Among 40,000 or so clones listed, 92% were seen once. This specimen consisted of CD8+ T cells from peripheral blood mononuclear cells, obtained in the first trimester of pregnancy. The receptors come from a female donor with multiple sclerosis, enrolled in a pregnancy study. The CDR3 runs from the conserved cysteine through the conserved F or W. D genes are given only for firm matches. Clone size is given for some rows only: seen once, a few or many times, or a class if the clone is expanded.

v_call	clone_size	j_call	d_call	cdr3_length	cdr3_nt	cdr3_aa
TRBV6-5	-	TRBJ1-2	-	11	TGTGCCAGCATGGGGGGCTATGGCTACACCTTC	CASMGGYGYTF
TRBV4-1	once	TRBJ2-7	-	14	TGCGCCAGCAGCCAAGACCAGACGGGGAACGAGCAGTACTTC	CASSQDQTGNEQYF
TRBV5-8	few	TRBJ1-1	-	14	TGTGCCAGCAGCTTGGGAGGAGCTAACACTGAAGCTTTCTTT	CASSLGGANTEAFF
TRBV11-3	-	TRBJ2-1	TRBD2	16	TGTGCCAGCAGCTCTAGCGGGGGGAGCTCCTACAATGAGCAGTTCTTC	CASSSSGGSSYNEQFF
TRBV7-3	-	TRBJ2-7	-	14	TGTGCCAGCATTAGGCGCGGGGACTCCTACGAGCAGTACTTC	CASIRRGDSYEQYF
TRBV15	-	TRBJ1-4	-	17	TGTGCCACCAGCAGAGATGGGGGCCCCGGGGACGGCGAAAAACTGTTTTTT	CATSRDGGPGDGEKLFF
TRBV6-4	-	TRBJ2-1	TRBD2	14	TGTGCCAGCAGTGGGGGGGGAGACTACAATGAGCAGTTCTTC	CASSGGGDYNEQFF
TRBV5-4	-	TRBJ1-4	TRBD1	15	TGTGCCAGCAGCTTGGGGGACAGGGGAGTTGCGGAACTGTTTTTT	CASSLGDRGVAELFF
TRBV18	once	TRBJ2-7	-	13	TGTGCCAGCTCACCACCTGACTTCTACGAGCAGTACTTC	CASSPPDFYEQYF
TRBV5-5	-	TRBJ1-6	-	14	TGTGCCAGCAGTTTAGACAGGCATTTGGGACCCCTCCACTTT	CASSLDRHLGPLHF
TRBV4-2	-	TRBJ2-1	-	13	TGTGCCAGCAGCCAAGTCCTTAGCAATGAGCAGTTCTTC	CASSQVLSNEQFF
TRBV27	-	TRBJ2-2	TRBD2	17	TGTGCCAGCAGTTCGACCATACTAGCGGGGGCAACCGGGGAGCTGTTTTTT	CASSSTILAGATGELFF
TRBV13	-	TRBJ2-5	-	14	TGTGCCAGCAAATCCCAGGCTAGCAGGGAGACCCAGTACTTC	CASKSQASRETQYF
TRBV2	-	TRBJ2-3	TRBD2	14	TGTGCCAGCAGGCGGGGGGCCCCACTAGATACGCAGTATTTT	CASRRGAPLDTQYF
TRBV7-8	once	TRBJ1-1	-	17	TGTGCCAGCAGCTCCCTCCCGGGGGTCGGCGACAACACTGAAGCTTTCTTT	CASSSLPGVGDNTEAFF
TRBV14	-	TRBJ2-1	TRBD1	14	TGTGCCAGCAGTCGGGACAGGGATACGGGTGAGCAGTTCTTC	CASSRDRDTGEQFF
TRBV13	-	TRBJ2-7	TRBD2	12	TGTGCCAGCAGCTTCCCGGGGGGCGAGCAGTACTTC	CASSFPGGEQYF
TRBV4-2	once	TRBJ2-3	TRBD2	18	TGTGCCAGCAGCCAAGAGCCGGTGGCGGGGGGGCCCGGAGATACGCAGTATTTT	CASSQEPVAGGPGDTQYF
TRBV4-2	-	TRBJ1-5	-	15	TGTGCCAGCAGCCAAGCTACAGAGAACCCCCAGCCCCAGCATTTT	CASSQATENPQPQHF
TRBV6-1	-	TRBJ2-5	TRBD1	17	TGTGCCAGCAGTGAATCGGGACAGGGCCCTTGGAAAGAGACCCAGTACTTC	CASSESGQGPWKETQYF
TRBV15	-	TRBJ2-3	-	14	TGTGCCACCCAGGACACGACTAGCACAGATACGCAGTATTTT	CATQDTTSTDTQYF
TRBV7-9	-	TRBJ2-1	-	14	TGTGCCAGCAGCCGTTTAGGAGGGCGGGATGAGCAGTTCTTC	CASSRLGGRDEQFF
TRBV4-1	once	TRBJ1-2	-	14	TGCGCCAGCAGCCCACTCGGTCAGGGCAATGGCTACACCTTC	CASSPLGQGNGYTF
TRBV7-2	-	TRBJ2-2	TRBD2	15	TGTGCCAGCAACGGGGTTGGGGGGGGCACCGGGGAGCTGTTTTTT	CASNGVGGGTGELFF
TRBV13	-	TRBJ2-7	TRBD2	15	TGTGCCAGCAGCGCCCAGCGGGGGTCCTCCTACGAGCAGTACTTC	CASSAQRGSSYEQYF
TRBV10-2	-	TRBJ2-2	TRBD1	15	TGCGCCAGGAATCGGACAGGGGAGAACACCGGGGAGCTGTTTTTT	CARNRTGENTGELFF
TRBV29-1	-	TRBJ1-1	-	12	TGCAGCGTTCCGGGGGGGAACACTGAAGCTTTCTTT	CSVPGGNTEAFF
TRBV7-9	few	TRBJ1-2	-	15	TGTGCCAGCAGCAACCTGACAAGAACTAACTATGGCTACACCTTC	CASSNLTRTNYGYTF
TRBV5-6	-	TRBJ1-5	-	13	TGTGCCAGCAGCTTTGGACAGAATCAGCCCCAGCATTTT	CASSFGQNQPQHF
TRBV19	-	TRBJ1-1	TRBD1	14	TGTGCCAGTAGTCCTGAAACAGGGGAAACTGAAGCTTTCTTT	CASSPETGETEAFF
TRBV7-9	-	TRBJ2-1	TRBD1	15	TGTGCCAGCACGCCAAGGACAGGGATTAGGAATGAGCAGTTCTTC	CASTPRTGIRNEQFF
TRBV10-3	-	TRBJ1-1	-	12	TGTGCCATCAGTGATGGGGCAGGTGAAGCTTTCTTT	CAISDGAGEAFF
TRBV7-8	-	TRBJ1-2	-	14	TGTGCCAGCAGCCCCTACGAGGGTAACTATGGCTACACCTTC	CASSPYEGNYGYTF
TRBV4-1	-	TRBJ2-1	-	14	TGCGCCAGCAGCCACATCGACCGGAGCAATGAGCAGTTCTTC	CASSHIDRSNEQFF
TRBV20-1	-	TRBJ1-1	-	11	TGCAGTGCTGGGACATACACTGAAGCTTTCTTT	CSAGTYTEAFF
TRBV10-3	-	TRBJ2-2	TRBD2	15	TGTGCCATCAGTGTGGCTAGCGGGATGACAGGGGAGCTGTTTTTT	CAISVASGMTGELFF
TRBV4-2	-	TRBJ2-2	TRBD2	14	TGTGCCAGCAGCCGGACTAGCGGGGTTGGGGAGCTGTTTTTT	CASSRTSGVGELFF
TRBV19	-	TRBJ2-7	-	15	TGTGCCAGTAGTATAGGGCAGGGCTTTGTCTACGAGCAGTACTTC	CASSIGQGFVYEQYF
TRBV6-5	once	TRBJ1-2	-	13	TGTTCTACGGGGTACACGGAGGGGTATGGCTACACCTTC	CSTGYTEGYGYTF
TRBV18	-	TRBJ2-3	-	16	TGTGCCAGCTCACCATCGACAGAAACATCCACAGATACGCAGTATTTT	CASSPSTETSTDTQYF
TRBV2	-	TRBJ2-2	TRBD2	15	TGTGCCAGCAGTGAAACGGGGGGGGACACCGGGGAGCTGTTTTTT	CASSETGGDTGELFF
TRBV30	once	TRBJ1-1	-	13	TGTGCCTGGACTCCGGGACTTAACACTGAAGCTTTCTTT	CAWTPGLNTEAFF
TRBV4-2	-	TRBJ2-3	-	16	TGTGCCAGCAGCCAAACGAGCGGAGATAGCACAGATACGCAGTATTTT	CASSQTSGDSTDTQYF
TRBV5-1	-	TRBJ2-3	-	16	TGCGCCAGCAGCTTGGGATCAGGTTCTAGCACAGATACGCAGTATTTT	CASSLGSGSSTDTQYF
TRBV29-1	-	TRBJ1-2	-	12	TGCAGCGTCCCGGGAGGGGGGGCTGGCTACACCTTC	CSVPGGGAGYTF
TRBV19	-	TRBJ1-2	-	14	TGTGCCAGTACCTCCGTCGACGGGAACTATGGCTACACCTTC	CASTSVDGNYGYTF
TRBV6-4	-	TRBJ2-1	TRBD2	14	TGTGCCAGCAGTTTGGCGGGGGGGTGGAATGAGCAGTTCTTC	CASSLAGGWNEQFF
TRBV6-4	-	TRBJ2-7	-	15	TGTGCCAGCAGTGACTCGGGCTTGACCTCCTACGAGCAGTACTTC	CASSDSGLTSYEQYF
TRBV5-8	-	TRBJ1-5	-	14	TGTGCCAGCAGGGGGAGGAGAGGTAGGCAGCCCCAGCATTTT	CASRGRRGRQPQHF
TRBV29-1	-	TRBJ2-1	-	16	TGCAGCGTTGAAGATATTAGGGGGTCGTTGTACAATGAGCAGTTCTTC	CSVEDIRGSLYNEQFF